This TCR beta chain was sequenced for a study of blood T cell repertoires in COVID-19. In the original workflow: By means of reference gene primer amplification, nucleated cell counts were estimated. The assay was immunoSEQ multiplex PCR, and TCRdb's table has in-frame clones only and misses some. V and J calls and clone size are those listed in that table; D and trimming were worked out from the DNA. The sample shows tens of thousands of clones, around 85% of them seen only once. From germline, CDR1 is SGDLS and CDR2 YYNGEE. The CDR3 covers 16 residues. The V segment lost 0 bases and the J segment 1 base; nucleotides outside the gene matches: 5.

The V gene is TRBV9, the J gene TRBJ2-3, with 7 bases aligning to TRBD2. This TCR was recovered from a man in his fifties with active COVID-19. Sequencing used peripheral blood. CDR3 sequence reads: CASSVVGTSGTDTQYF. The CDR3 DNA follows: TGTGCCAGCAGCGTAGTTGGAACTAGCGGCACAGATACGCAGTATTTT.